This TCR beta chain was found in a study of T cell responses to AZD1222 COVID-19 vaccine. Profiled with immunoSEQ multiplex PCR; TCRdb holds only in-frame clones, not every one. This sample has 45,000 or so clones; 70% to 90% occur once, and the top ten carry 1.1%. The J segment lost 3 bases and the V segment lost 1 base, leaving 19 bases of the junction unmatched. This CDR3 is built from 20 residues. Germline V gene lookup returns CDR1 LGHNT and CDR2 FRNRAP. The V and J genes are TRBV12-5 and TRBJ1-1; TRBD1 matches at 8 bases. The receptor's source is an adult who received the AZD1222 COVID-19 vaccine. Source: peripheral blood, taken 28 days after the second AZD1222 dose. The CDR3 DNA reads TGTGCTAGTGGTTTGGCTCCCTCGACAGGGGTCCGCTGGGGTTACACTGAAGCTTTCTTT. It yields the protein CASGLAPSTGVRWGYTEAFF.